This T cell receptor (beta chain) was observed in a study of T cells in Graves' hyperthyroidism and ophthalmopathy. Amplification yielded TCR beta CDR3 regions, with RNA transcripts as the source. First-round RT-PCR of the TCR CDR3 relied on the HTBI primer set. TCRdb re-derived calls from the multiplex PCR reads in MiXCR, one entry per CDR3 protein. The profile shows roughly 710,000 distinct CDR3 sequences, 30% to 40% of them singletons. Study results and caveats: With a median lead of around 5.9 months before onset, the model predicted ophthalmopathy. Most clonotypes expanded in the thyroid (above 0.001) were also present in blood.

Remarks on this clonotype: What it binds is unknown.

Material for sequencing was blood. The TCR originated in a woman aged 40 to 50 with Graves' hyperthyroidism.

CDR3 amino acids: CASSHRQGVGPRTEAFF. For the CDR3, the DNA is TGTGCCAGCAGCCACCGACAGGGAGTCGGTCCGCGGACTGAAGCTTTCTTT. This sequence joins TRBV7-2 and TRBJ1-1; 7 nucleotides align to TRBD1. V lost 5 bases, J lost 5 bases, and 17 bases stayed unmatched. There are 17 residues in the CDR3. Germline CDR1 SGHTA, CDR2 FQGNSA.